This T cell receptor (beta chain) was obtained from a study of cytomegalovirus exposure and HLA in healthy donors. Points from the study as a whole: Published work reported that the classifier diagnosed cytomegalovirus status with high specificity and sensitivity. In vitro, a few CMV-associated chains proved specific for CMV antigens. The listing of 160 or so TCR beta chains classed them as cytomegalovirus-associated.

Donors came from a validation cohort of some 110 subjects, distinct from the first 666-subject cohort. On this clone itself: The target antigen is unknown.

Some clones are missing from TCRdb's copy, which holds only in-frame ones; the method was immunoSEQ multiplex PCR. Of 21,000 or so clones in the sample, roughly 97% are singletons; the top ten hold 9.5% to 10%. This CDR3 is 16 amino acids long. Trimming cost V 5 bases and J 3 bases, with 20 bases left between them. Germline loops: CDR1 SNHLY, CDR2 FYNNEI. The chain carries TRBV2 and TRBJ2-7; tentative D call: TRBD1 (6 bases). The source is a man aged 30-40 years in good health and CMV-seropositive. Sequences were obtained from PBMCs. DNA for the CDR3: TGTGCCAGCAGTTTCCGCCAAACAGGGCTCGTCTACGAGCAGTACTTC. Amino acids: CASSFRQTGLVYEQYF.